This T cell receptor (beta chain) was identified during a study of blood T cells in healthy people across ages. In this sample, this clonotype turned up a few times. Its antigen is currently unknown. Broader study findings: Across the age range, TCR beta diversity per million T cells fell in a roughly linear way.

Through a sample-barcoded 5' primer and a J-beta primer mix, a second PCR was run for roughly 7 to 12 cycles. Any given sample supplied a minimum of 2.5 million CDR3-containing paired-end reads. Via MiXCR, TCRdb re-called the 5' RACE reads, giving one row per CDR3 protein. The data hold approximately 2,000,000 distinct CDR3 sequences, with about two fifths observed a single time. Germline CDR1 SQVTM, CDR2 ANQGSEA. The CDR3 is 14 residues long. V shed 5 bases and J shed 1 base, with 13 bases lying between them. This chain connects TRBV29-1 to TRBJ2-3; no reliable D call. The receptor comes from a human donor in good health. Sequenced sample: blood. CDR3 protein: CSVLFSVGTDTQYF. CDR3 DNA: TGCAGCGTTTTGTTCTCGGTGGGCACAGATACGCAGTATTTT.